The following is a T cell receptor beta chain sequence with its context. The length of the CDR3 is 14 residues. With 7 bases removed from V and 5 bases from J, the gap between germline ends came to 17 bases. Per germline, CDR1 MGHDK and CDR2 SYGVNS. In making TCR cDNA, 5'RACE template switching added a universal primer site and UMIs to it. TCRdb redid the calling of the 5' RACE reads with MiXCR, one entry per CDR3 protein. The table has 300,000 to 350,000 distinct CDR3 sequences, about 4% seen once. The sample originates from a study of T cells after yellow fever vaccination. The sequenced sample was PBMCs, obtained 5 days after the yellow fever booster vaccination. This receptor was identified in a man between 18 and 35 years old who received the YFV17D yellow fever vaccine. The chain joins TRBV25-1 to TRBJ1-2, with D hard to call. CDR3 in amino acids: CASNTGGPGYGYTF. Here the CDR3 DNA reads TGTGCCAGCAATACCGGCGGACCTGGGTATGGCTACACCTTC.